Listed below are T cell receptor beta chains from one sample, sequenced in a study of cytomegalovirus exposure and HLA in healthy donors. Sequenced by immunoSEQ multiplex PCR; TCRdb stores in-frame clones only, minus some. The table records fewer than 95,000 clones, around 85% of them present only once. The sample taken for sequencing was PBMCs. These receptors were collected from a man aged 40-49 years in good health and CMV-seropositive. The CDR3 runs from the conserved cysteine through the conserved F or W. A D gene is named only where the DNA matches it firmly. Clone size is given for some rows only: seen once, a few or many times, or a class if the clone is expanded.

CDR3 protein: CSVRTGSSYNSPLHF
CDR3 DNA: TGCAGCGTAAGGACGGGGAGCTCCTATAATTCACCCCTCCACTTT
V gene: TRBV29-1
J gene: TRBJ1-6
clone size: .
D gene: .

CDR3 protein: CATSRGGVPYEQYF
CDR3 DNA: TGTGCCACCAGCAGAGGAGGCGTCCCCTACGAGCAGTACTTC
V gene: TRBV15
J gene: TRBJ2-7
clone size: once
D gene: .

CDR3 protein: CASSPQGLATTGELFF
CDR3 DNA: TGTGCCAGTAGTCCACAGGGACTAGCAACAACCGGGGAGCTGTTTTTT
V gene: TRBV19
J gene: TRBJ2-2
clone size: .
D gene: TRBD2

CDR3 protein: CSAREGRETQYF
CDR3 DNA: TGCAGCGCGCGGGAGGGGAGGGAGACCCAGTACTTC
V gene: TRBV29-1
J gene: TRBJ2-5
clone size: .
D gene: TRBD2

CDR3 protein: CASSSNTEAFF
CDR3 DNA: TGCGCCAGCAGCTCTAACACTGAAGCTTTCTTT
V gene: TRBV5-1
J gene: TRBJ1-1
clone size: .
D gene: .

CDR3 protein: CASSWGDQETQYF
CDR3 DNA: TGTGCCAGCAGTTGGGGGGACCAAGAGACCCAGTACTTC
V gene: TRBV27
J gene: TRBJ2-5
clone size: .
D gene: .

CDR3 protein: CASSSRRQSTYNEQFF
CDR3 DNA: TGTGCCAGCAGTTCCCGAAGACAGAGTACCTACAATGAGCAGTTCTTC
V gene: TRBV6-6
J gene: TRBJ2-1
clone size: few
D gene: .

CDR3 protein: CASSLVAGGPLNIQYF
CDR3 DNA: TGTGCCAGCAGCTTGGTGGCGGGGGGGCCCTTGAACATTCAGTACTTC
V gene: TRBV5-6
J gene: TRBJ2-4
clone size: .
D gene: TRBD2

CDR3 protein: CASSSSGSPVNEQFF
CDR3 DNA: TGTGCCAGCAGCTCAAGCGGGAGCCCCGTAAATGAGCAGTTCTTC
V gene: TRBV28
J gene: TRBJ2-1
clone size: .
D gene: TRBD2

CDR3 protein: CASSKGEREAFF
CDR3 DNA: TGTGCCAGCAGCAAGGGGGAGCGTGAAGCTTTCTTT
V gene: TRBV13
J gene: TRBJ1-1
clone size: once
D gene: .

CDR3 protein: CASSLAWTGSRYEQYF
CDR3 DNA: TGCGCCAGCAGCTTGGCGTGGACAGGGAGTCGGTACGAGCAGTACTTC
V gene: TRBV5-1
J gene: TRBJ2-7
clone size: .
D gene: TRBD1

CDR3 protein: CASSISRNVEQYF
CDR3 DNA: TGTGCCAGTAGTATTTCTAGAAACGTCGAGCAGTACTTC
V gene: TRBV19
J gene: TRBJ2-7
clone size: .
D gene: .

CDR3 protein: CASSPRQGSYEQYF
CDR3 DNA: TGTGCCAGCTCCCCTAGACAGGGTTCCTACGAGCAGTACTTC
V gene: TRBV18
J gene: TRBJ2-7
clone size: .
D gene: TRBD1

CDR3 protein: CASSQQDNYGYTF
CDR3 DNA: TGTGCCAGCAGTCAGCAGGATAACTATGGCTACACCTTC
V gene: TRBV7-9
J gene: TRBJ1-2
clone size: .
D gene: .

CDR3 protein: CASSLGRQWEQYF
CDR3 DNA: TGTGCCAGCAGCTTAGGGCGGCAATGGGAGCAGTACTTC
V gene: TRBV7-2
J gene: TRBJ2-7
clone size: .
D gene: .

CDR3 protein: CASSPTEDNEQFF
CDR3 DNA: TGTGCCAGCAGCCCGACTGAAGACAATGAGCAGTTCTTC
V gene: TRBV6-5
J gene: TRBJ2-1
clone size: .
D gene: .

CDR3 protein: CASSQARTSGSGTGELFF
CDR3 DNA: TGTGCCAGCAGCCAGGCAAGAACTAGCGGGAGTGGAACCGGGGAGCTGTTTTTT
V gene: TRBV4-2
J gene: TRBJ2-2
clone size: once
D gene: TRBD2

CDR3 protein: CASSDPPVDTGELFF
CDR3 DNA: TGTGCCAGCAGCGACCCTCCAGTTGACACCGGGGAGCTGTTTTTT
V gene: TRBV9
J gene: TRBJ2-2
clone size: .
D gene: .

CDR3 protein: CASSEISGGGGNTIYF
CDR3 DNA: TGTGCCAGCAGCGAGATCTCGGGGGGAGGTGGAAACACCATATATTTT
V gene: TRBV9
J gene: TRBJ1-3
clone size: .
D gene: .

CDR3 protein: CASSENSGRAAQYF
CDR3 DNA: TGTGCCAGCAGTGAAAACAGCGGGAGAGCGGCGCAGTATTTT
V gene: TRBV6-1
J gene: TRBJ2-3
clone size: .
D gene: TRBD2

CDR3 protein: CASSTLVGLPYF
CDR3 DNA: TGTGCCAGTAGTACCCTAGTTGGACTACCGTACTTC
V gene: TRBV19
J gene: TRBJ2-5
clone size: .
D gene: .

CDR3 protein: CASSQGQGGVNTEAFF
CDR3 DNA: TGCGCCAGCAGCCAAGGACAAGGGGGGGTAAACACTGAAGCTTTCTTT
V gene: TRBV4-1
J gene: TRBJ1-1
clone size: .
D gene: .

CDR3 protein: CASSVGDTNSPLHF
CDR3 DNA: TGTGCCAGCAGCGTAGGAGACACTAATTCACCCCTCCACTTT
V gene: TRBV9
J gene: TRBJ1-6
clone size: .
D gene: .

CDR3 protein: CASSLGGGEIDTQYF
CDR3 DNA: TGTGCCAGCAGCTTAGGTGGTGGGGAGATAGATACGCAGTATTTT
V gene: TRBV11-3
J gene: TRBJ2-3
clone size: .
D gene: .

CDR3 protein: CASSLSGQTNTGELFF
CDR3 DNA: TGCGCCAGCAGCTTGTCGGGACAGACAAACACCGGGGAGCTGTTTTTT
V gene: TRBV5-1
J gene: TRBJ2-2
clone size: .
D gene: TRBD1

CDR3 protein: CASSLTAVQETQYF
CDR3 DNA: TGCGCCAGCAGCTTGACAGCGGTGCAAGAGACCCAGTACTTC
V gene: TRBV5-1
J gene: TRBJ2-5
clone size: .
D gene: .

CDR3 protein: CASSLTRETQYF
CDR3 DNA: TGTGCCAGCAGTTTGACCAGGGAGACCCAGTACTTC
V gene: TRBV28
J gene: TRBJ2-5
clone size: .
D gene: .

CDR3 protein: CASSLGQGNNQPQHF
CDR3 DNA: TGTGCCAGCAGCTTAGGACAGGGAAACAATCAGCCCCAGCATTTT
V gene: TRBV7-2
J gene: TRBJ1-5
clone size: .
D gene: TRBD1

CDR3 protein: CASSHKQGFSTDTQYF
CDR3 DNA: TGTGCCAGCAGCCATAAACAGGGATTTAGCACAGATACGCAGTATTTT
V gene: TRBV4-2
J gene: TRBJ2-3
clone size: .
D gene: .

CDR3 protein: CASSLASTGELFF
CDR3 DNA: TGTGCCAGCAGCTTAGCGTCTACCGGGGAGCTGTTTTTT
V gene: TRBV7-8
J gene: TRBJ2-2
clone size: .
D gene: .

CDR3 protein: CASSALTGRTGANVLTF
CDR3 DNA: TGTGCCAGTAGTGCCTTGACAGGGAGGACTGGGGCCAACGTCCTGACTTTC
V gene: TRBV19
J gene: TRBJ2-6
clone size: .
D gene: .

CDR3 protein: CASSVLGSSYEQYF
CDR3 DNA: TGTGCCAGCAGCGTGTTGGGGAGCTCCTACGAGCAGTACTTC
V gene: TRBV9
J gene: TRBJ2-7
clone size: .
D gene: .

CDR3 protein: CASSGTSGGNTQYF
CDR3 DNA: TGTGCCAGCAGTGGGACTAGCGGGGGCAATACGCAGTATTTT
V gene: TRBV6-5
J gene: TRBJ2-3
clone size: .
D gene: TRBD2

CDR3 protein: CASSGDILGSNEKLFF
CDR3 DNA: TGTGCCAGCAGTGGAGACATCCTCGGCAGTAATGAAAAACTGTTTTTT
V gene: TRBV6-1
J gene: TRBJ1-4
clone size: .
D gene: .

CDR3 protein: CASSRNGESSGEPTGELFF
CDR3 DNA: TGTGCCAGCAGCAGAAACGGGGAGTCTAGCGGGGAACCCACCGGGGAGCTGTTTTTT
V gene: TRBV5-6
J gene: TRBJ2-2
clone size: .
D gene: TRBD2

CDR3 protein: CASSLVGQGVRGYTF
CDR3 DNA: TGTGCCAGCAGCTTAGTTGGTCAGGGGGTGCGGGGCTACACCTTC
V gene: TRBV7-9
J gene: TRBJ1-2
clone size: .
D gene: TRBD1

CDR3 protein: CASSLWTSRSDNEQFF
CDR3 DNA: TGTGCCAGCAGCTTGTGGACTAGCCGGAGTGACAATGAGCAGTTCTTC
V gene: TRBV5-6
J gene: TRBJ2-1
clone size: few
D gene: TRBD2

CDR3 protein: CASSLGHLRELFF
CDR3 DNA: TGTGCCAGCAGTTTGGGACACCTCAGGGAGCTGTTTTTT
V gene: TRBV28
J gene: TRBJ2-2
clone size: .
D gene: .

CDR3 protein: CASSLTTGSNEQFF
CDR3 DNA: TGTGCCAGCAGCTTAACGACAGGGTCGAATGAGCAGTTCTTC
V gene: TRBV11-2
J gene: TRBJ2-1
clone size: .
D gene: TRBD1

CDR3 protein: CASSVHLKRAFF
CDR3 DNA: TGTGCCAGCAGCGTCCACTTGAAACGAGCTTTCTTT
V gene: TRBV7-2
J gene: TRBJ1-1
clone size: .
D gene: .

CDR3 protein: CASSSRGQPLYGYTF
CDR3 DNA: TGTGCCAGCAGCTCTAGGGGGCAACCCTTGTATGGCTACACCTTC
V gene: TRBV7-2
J gene: TRBJ1-2
clone size: .
D gene: TRBD1

CDR3 protein: CASSLRPGEQYF
CDR3 DNA: TGTGCCAGCAGCCTGCGACCGGGGGAGCAGTACTTC
V gene: TRBV5-8
J gene: TRBJ2-5
clone size: .
D gene: .

CDR3 protein: CASSLGHGGSYEQYF
CDR3 DNA: TGTGCCAGCAGCTTAGGGCACGGGGGTTCCTACGAGCAGTACTTC
V gene: TRBV7-9
J gene: TRBJ2-7
clone size: .
D gene: .

CDR3 protein: CASSLGTGNQPQHF
CDR3 DNA: TGTGCCAGCAGCTTAGGTACGGGGAATCAGCCCCAGCATTTT
V gene: TRBV7-6
J gene: TRBJ1-5
clone size: .
D gene: .

CDR3 protein: CASSPRLQETQYF
CDR3 DNA: TGCGCCAGCAGCCCCAGACTCCAAGAGACCCAGTACTTC
V gene: TRBV5-1
J gene: TRBJ2-5
clone size: .
D gene: .

CDR3 protein: CASSYRTGGTDTQYF
CDR3 DNA: TGTGCCAGCAGCTACAGGACAGGAGGGACAGATACGCAGTATTTT
V gene: TRBV5-4
J gene: TRBJ2-3
clone size: few
D gene: .

CDR3 protein: CASSLVVISTEAFF
CDR3 DNA: TGCGCCAGCAGCTTGGTAGTGATTTCCACTGAAGCTTTCTTT
V gene: TRBV5-1
J gene: TRBJ1-1
clone size: .
D gene: .

CDR3 protein: CASSRTGVDEQFF
CDR3 DNA: TGTGCCAGCAGTAGGACAGGGGTGGATGAGCAGTTCTTC
V gene: TRBV6-6
J gene: TRBJ2-1
clone size: .
D gene: TRBD1

CDR3 protein: CASSSAGSGDEQFF
CDR3 DNA: TGCGCCAGCAGCTCCGCCGGGAGTGGGGATGAGCAGTTCTTC
V gene: TRBV5-1
J gene: TRBJ2-1
clone size: .
D gene: .

CDR3 protein: CASSRDRDEAFF
CDR3 DNA: TGTGCCAGCAGTCGAGACAGGGATGAAGCTTTCTTT
V gene: TRBV5-8
J gene: TRBJ1-1
clone size: .
D gene: TRBD1